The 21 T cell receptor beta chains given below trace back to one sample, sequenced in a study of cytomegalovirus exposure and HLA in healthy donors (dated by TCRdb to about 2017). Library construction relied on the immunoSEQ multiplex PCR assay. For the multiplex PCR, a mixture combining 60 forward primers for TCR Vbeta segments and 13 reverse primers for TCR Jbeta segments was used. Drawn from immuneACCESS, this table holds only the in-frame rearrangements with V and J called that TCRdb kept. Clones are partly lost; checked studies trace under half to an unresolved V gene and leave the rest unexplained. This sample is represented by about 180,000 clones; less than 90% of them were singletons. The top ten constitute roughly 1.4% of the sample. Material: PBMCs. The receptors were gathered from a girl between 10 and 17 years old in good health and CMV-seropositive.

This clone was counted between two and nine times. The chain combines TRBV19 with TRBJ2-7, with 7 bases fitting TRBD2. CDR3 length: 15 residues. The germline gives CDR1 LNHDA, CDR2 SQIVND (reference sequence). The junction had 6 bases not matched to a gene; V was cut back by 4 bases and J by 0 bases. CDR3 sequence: CASSREGQASYEQYF. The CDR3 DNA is TGTGCCAGTAGTAGGGAGGGGCAGGCCTCCTACGAGCAGTACTTC.

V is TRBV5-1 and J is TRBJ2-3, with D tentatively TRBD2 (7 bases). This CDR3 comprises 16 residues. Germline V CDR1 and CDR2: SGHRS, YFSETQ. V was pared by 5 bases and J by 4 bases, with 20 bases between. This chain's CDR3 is CASSLLGGGSSDTQYF. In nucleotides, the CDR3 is TGCGCCAGCAGTTTACTCGGGGGCGGGAGCTCAGATACGCAGTATTTT.

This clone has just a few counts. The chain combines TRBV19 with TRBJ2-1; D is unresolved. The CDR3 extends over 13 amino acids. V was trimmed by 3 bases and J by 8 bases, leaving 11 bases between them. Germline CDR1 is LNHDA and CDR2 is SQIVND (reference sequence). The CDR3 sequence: CASSIIALHEQFF. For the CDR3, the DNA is TGTGCCAGTAGTATTATTGCCCTACATGAGCAGTTCTTC.

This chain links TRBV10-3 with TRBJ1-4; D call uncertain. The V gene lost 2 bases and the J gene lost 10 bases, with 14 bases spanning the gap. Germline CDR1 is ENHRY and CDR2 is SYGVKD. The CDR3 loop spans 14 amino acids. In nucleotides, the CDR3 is TGTGCCATCAGTGAGACAGACTTAGAGGGAAAACTGTTTTTT. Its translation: CAISETDLEGKLFF.

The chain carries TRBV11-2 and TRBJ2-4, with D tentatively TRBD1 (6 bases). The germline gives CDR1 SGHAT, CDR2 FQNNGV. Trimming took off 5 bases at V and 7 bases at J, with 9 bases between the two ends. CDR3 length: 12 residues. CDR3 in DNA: TGTGCCAGCAGCAAGGACAGTAACATTCAGTACTTC. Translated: CASSKDSNIQYF.

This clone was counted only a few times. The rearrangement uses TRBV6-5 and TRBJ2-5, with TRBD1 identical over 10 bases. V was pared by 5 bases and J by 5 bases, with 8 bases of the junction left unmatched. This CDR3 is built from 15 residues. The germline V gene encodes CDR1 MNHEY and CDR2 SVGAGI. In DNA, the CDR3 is TGTGCCAGCAGTCTCGGACAGGGGGTCGGGGAGACCCAGTACTTC. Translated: CASSLGQGVGETQYF.

The CDR3 loop is CASSRTSNYNEQFF. The CDR3 nucleotides read TGTGCCAGCAGTCGGACTAGCAACTACAATGAGCAGTTCTTC. The chain is built from TRBV6-1 and TRBJ2-1; 8 bases line up with TRBD2. V shed 5 bases, J shed 3 bases, and the junction held 3 bases outside the gene matches. Germline CDR1 reads MNHNS; CDR2 reads SASEGT. The CDR3 runs to 14 residues.

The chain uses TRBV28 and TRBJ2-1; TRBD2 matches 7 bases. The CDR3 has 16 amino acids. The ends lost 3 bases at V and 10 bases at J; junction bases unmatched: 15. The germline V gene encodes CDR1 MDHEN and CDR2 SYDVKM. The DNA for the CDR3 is TGTGCCAGCAGTTTTGCCAGACGACTAGCAAATTGGGAGCAGTTCTTC. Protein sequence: CASSFARRLANWEQFF.

CDR3 in amino acids: CSVEGLAGQETQYF. The CDR3 DNA reads as TGCAGCGTTGAAGGGCTAGCGGGGCAAGAGACCCAGTACTTC. V usage is TRBV29-1 and J usage is TRBJ2-5; 9 positions agree with TRBD2. Losses at the gene ends were 1 base for V and 2 bases for J; bases not matched to a gene: 2. The germline V gene encodes CDR1 SQVTM and CDR2 ANQGSEA. The CDR3 is 14 residues long.

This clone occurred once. The DNA of the CDR3 is TGTGCCAGTAGTATGATGAGGTTGGCCTCTTACAATGAGCAGTTCTTC. Amino acids: CASSMMRLASYNEQFF. J is TRBJ2-1 and V is TRBV19; D uncertain. This CDR3 contains 16 residues. V was trimmed by 3 bases and J by 4 bases, leaving 16 bases between them. The germline V gene encodes CDR1 LNHDA and CDR2 SQIVND (reference sequence).

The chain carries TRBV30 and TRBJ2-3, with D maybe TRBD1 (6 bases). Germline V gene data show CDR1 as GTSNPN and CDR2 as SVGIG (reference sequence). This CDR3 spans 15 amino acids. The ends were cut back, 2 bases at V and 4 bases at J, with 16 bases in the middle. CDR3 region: CAWSWQGLRADTQYF. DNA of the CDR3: TGTGCCTGGAGTTGGCAGGGGCTGCGGGCAGATACGCAGTATTTT.

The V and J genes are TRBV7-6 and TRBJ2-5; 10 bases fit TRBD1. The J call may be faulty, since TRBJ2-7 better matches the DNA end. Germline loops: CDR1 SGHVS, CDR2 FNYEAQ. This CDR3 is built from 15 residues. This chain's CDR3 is CASSQDRGFSYEQYF. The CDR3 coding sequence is TGTGCCAGCAGCCAGGACAGGGGGTTCTCCTACGAGCAGTACTTC.

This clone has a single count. This chain's CDR3 is CASSTQRRDTIYF. The CDR3 nucleotides read TGTGCCAGCAGCACGCAGCGGCGGGACACCATATATTTT. V is TRBV7-8 and J is TRBJ1-3, with unresolved D. V shed 5 bases and J shed 8 bases, with 13 bases lying between them. Germline CDR1 and CDR2: SGHVS and FQNEAQ. The CDR3 extends over 13 amino acids.

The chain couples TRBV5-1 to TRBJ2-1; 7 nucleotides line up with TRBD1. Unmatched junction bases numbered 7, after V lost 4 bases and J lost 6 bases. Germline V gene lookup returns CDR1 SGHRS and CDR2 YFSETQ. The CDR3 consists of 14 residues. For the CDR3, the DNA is TGCGCCAGCAGCCTTCAGACAGGGCTCAATGAGCAGTTCTTC. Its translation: CASSLQTGLNEQFF.

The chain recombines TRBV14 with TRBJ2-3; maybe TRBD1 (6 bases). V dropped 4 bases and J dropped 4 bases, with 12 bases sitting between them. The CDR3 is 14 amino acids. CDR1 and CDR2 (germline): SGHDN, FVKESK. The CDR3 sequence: CASSPGQKADTQYF. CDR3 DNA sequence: TGTGCCAGCAGCCCAGGACAGAAAGCAGATACGCAGTATTTT.

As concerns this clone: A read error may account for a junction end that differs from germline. The CDR3 sequence is CAWHSGTSGTHF. In DNA, the CDR3 is TGTGCCTGGCACTCCGGGACTAGCGGGACCCACTTC. The chain couples TRBV30 to TRBJ2-7; 13 positions match TRBD2. Germline assignment: CDR1 GTSNPN and CDR2 SVGIG (reference sequence). CDR3 length equals 12 residues.

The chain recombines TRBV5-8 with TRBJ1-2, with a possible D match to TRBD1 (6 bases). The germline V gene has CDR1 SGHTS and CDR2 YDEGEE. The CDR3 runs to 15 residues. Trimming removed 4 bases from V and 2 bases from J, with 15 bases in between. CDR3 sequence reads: CASSPGTSRNYGYTF. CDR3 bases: TGTGCCAGCAGCCCAGGGACATCCCGGAACTATGGCTACACCTTC.

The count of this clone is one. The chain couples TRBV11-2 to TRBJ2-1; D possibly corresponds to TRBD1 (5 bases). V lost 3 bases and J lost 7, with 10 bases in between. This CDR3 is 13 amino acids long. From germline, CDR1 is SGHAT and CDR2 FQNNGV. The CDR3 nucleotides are TGTGCCAGCAGCTTTCAGGGTGTAAATGAGCAGTTCTTC. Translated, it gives CASSFQGVNEQFF. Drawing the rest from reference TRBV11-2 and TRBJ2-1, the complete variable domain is EAGVAQSPRYKIIEKRQSVAFWCNPISGHATLYWYQQILGQGPKLLIQFQNNGVVDDSQLPKDRFSAERLKGVDSTLKIQPAKLEDSAVYLCASSFQGVNEQFFGPGTRLTVL.

CDR3 in DNA: TGTGCCAGCAGCTTGAAACGTTTACGGGAGGGCAACCGGGGGCAGTTCTTC. Its protein is CASSLKRLREGNRGQFF. V is TRBV5-4 and J is TRBJ2-1; 8 bases are a match to TRBD2. The CDR3 is made up of 17 amino acids. Looked up from germline, CDR1 is SGHNT and CDR2 is YYREEE (reference sequence). Losses at the gene ends were 1 base for V and 12 bases for J; bases not matched to a gene: 18. Complete variable domain (other parts from reference TRBV5-4 and TRBJ2-1): ETGVTQSPTHLIKTRGQQVTLRCSSQSGHNTVSWYQQALGQGPQFIFQYYREEENGRGNFPPRFSGLQFPNYSSELNVNALELDDSALYLCASSLKRLREGNRGQFFGPGTRLTVL.

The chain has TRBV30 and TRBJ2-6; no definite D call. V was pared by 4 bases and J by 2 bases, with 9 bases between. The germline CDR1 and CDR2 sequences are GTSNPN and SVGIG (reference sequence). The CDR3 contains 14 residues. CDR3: CAWTGEAGANVLTF. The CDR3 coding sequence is TGTGCCTGGACTGGAGAGGCTGGGGCCAACGTCCTGACTTTC.

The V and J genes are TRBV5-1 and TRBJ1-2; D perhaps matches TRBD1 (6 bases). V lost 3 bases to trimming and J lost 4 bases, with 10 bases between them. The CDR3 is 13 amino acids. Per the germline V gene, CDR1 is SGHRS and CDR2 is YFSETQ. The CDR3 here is CASSYRATYGYTF. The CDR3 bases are TGCGCCAGCAGCTACAGGGCTACCTATGGCTACACCTTC.